This entry lists 29 T cell receptor beta chains sequenced from one sample in a study of vaccination and CD4 T cells after COVID-19. Antigen specificity for these receptors is unknown. Cultured CD4+ T-cell DNA underwent Oncomine TCR Beta short-read sequencing. TCRdb processed the PCR reads anew with MiXCR; each CDR3 protein has one entry. The sample carries 23,000 or so distinct CDR3 sequences, roughly 44% recorded once. Time point of the sample: late sampling 161 to 241 days after vaccination in a few convalescent patients. Stated treatment: roughly 10-day PBMC culture with coronavirus spike peptide pools or control peptides (ViraFEST assay). Sequenced material: CD4+ T cells from blood, cultured in vitro, taken about 7 months after SARS-CoV-2 vaccination. The receptors come from a human donor who had recovered from COVID-19.

Here the CDR3 reads CASSLSTGGPWQPQHF. The DNA for the CDR3 is TGTGCCAGCAGCTTAAGTACAGGGGGTCCTTGGCAGCCCCAGCATTTT. The rearrangement joins TRBV7-8 to TRBJ1-5; 8 nucleotides line up with TRBD1. Germline trimming cut 2 bases from V and 7 bases from J; bases unmatched to any gene: 10. The CDR3 has 16 residues. Germline values: CDR1 SGHVS, CDR2 FQNEAQ.

This clonotype occurred a few times. The V gene is TRBV7-3, the J gene TRBJ2-3, with a weak D call TRBD1 (6 bases). Germline V CDR1 and CDR2: SGHTA, FQGTGA. V shed 2 bases and J shed 0 bases, with 15 bases lying between them. The CDR3 runs to 17 residues. CDR3 protein: CASSLGLGTRSTDTQYF. Written as DNA, the CDR3 is TGTGCCAGCAGCTTAGGGCTGGGGACACGCAGCACAGATACGCAGTATTTT.

This clonotype was seen a handful of times. V and J are TRBV7-6 and TRBJ2-3, with D perhaps TRBD1 or TRBD2 (5 bases each). The CDR3 runs to 12 residues. Trimming pared 4 bases from V and 6 bases from J, leaving 8 bases between. Germline loops: CDR1 SGHVS, CDR2 FNYEAQ. The CDR3 nucleotides read TGTGCCAGCAGCTCCTGGGGGGATACGCAGTATTTT. It translates to CASSSWGDTQYF. The full variable domain, its missing parts supplied by reference TRBV7-6 and TRBJ2-3, is GAGVSQSPRYKVTKRGQDVALRCDPISGHVSLYWYRQALGQGPEFLTYFNYEAQQDKSGLPNDRFSAERPEGSISTLTIQRTEQRDSAMYRCASSSWGDTQYFGPGTRLTVL.

V usage is TRBV18 and J usage is TRBJ2-1, with D uncertain. This CDR3 is 14 amino acids long. The ends were cut back, 8 bases at V and 0 bases at J, with 11 bases in the middle. CDR1 KGHSH and CDR2 LQKENI come from the germline V gene. CDR3 loop: CASRGSSSYNEQFF. The CDR3 DNA follows: TGTGCCAGCCGTGGCTCTAGCTCCTACAATGAGCAGTTCTTC.

The chain has TRBV6-1 and TRBJ1-5, with 10 bases fitting TRBD1. The germline gives CDR1 MNHNS, CDR2 SASEGT. The length of the CDR3 is 16 residues. V lost 4 bases to trimming and J lost 5 bases; unmatched junction nucleotides: 8. CDR3 nucleotide sequence: TGTGCCAGCAGTGTCCGACAGGGGGCGAATGATCAGCCCCAGCATTTT. Translating gives CASSVRQGANDQPQHF.

This chain connects TRBV10-3 to TRBJ1-2; D is ambiguous. V gave up 3 bases and J gave up 2 bases, with 1 base separating them. Germline-derived CDR1 and CDR2 are ENHRY and SYGVKD. CDR3 size: 11 residues. CDR3 loop: CAISDNYGYTF. CDR3 bases: TGTGCCATCAGTGACAACTATGGCTACACCTTC.

V gene TRBV20-1 combines with J gene TRBJ2-5; 12 positions match TRBD2. Germline V gives CDR1 DFQATT, CDR2 SNEGSKA (reference sequence). The J segment lost 4 bases and the V segment lost 3 bases, leaving 9 bases of the junction unmatched. The CDR3 has 16 residues. DNA for the CDR3: TGCAGTGCTAGGGAGACTAGCGGGAGAAGCCGAGAGACCCAGTACTTC. It translates to CSARETSGRSRETQYF.

J is TRBJ2-7 and V is TRBV20-1, with TRBD2 matching over 10 bases. CDR1 and CDR2 (germline): DFQATT, SNEGSKA (reference sequence). The CDR3 consists of 15 residues. Trimming at V came to 6 bases and at J to 0 bases, leaving 8 bases not matched to a gene. The chain's CDR3 is CSATSLAGVSYEQYF. The CDR3 DNA is TGCAGTGCGACTTCGCTAGCGGGAGTCTCCTACGAGCAGTACTTC.

This clonotype has just a few counts. V is TRBV7-3 and J is TRBJ2-1; a weak D match, TRBD2 (5 bases). The CDR3 loop spans 14 amino acids. V lost 0 bases and J 12 bases, leaving 15 bases between the germline ends. Germline CDR1 and CDR2: SGHTA and FQGTGA. The CDR3 here is CASSLTGLARVQFF. The CDR3 DNA is TGTGCCAGCAGCTTAACAGGTCTCGCGAGGGTGCAGTTCTTC.

The chain has TRBV20-1 and TRBJ1-6, with no clear D. Germline CDR1 reads DFQATT; CDR2 reads SNEGSKA (reference sequence). V was shortened by 3 bases and J by 15 bases, with 21 bases between the two germline ends. This CDR3 contains 14 residues. CDR3 nucleotide sequence: TGCAGTGCTAGGGCTAATCCGACCTCTCACAACCTCCACTTT. It codes for CSARANPTSHNLHF.

The V gene is TRBV4-1, the J gene TRBJ2-3; TRBD1 or TRBD2 may be the D gene (5 bases each). V lost 4 bases, J lost 1 base, and 15 bases lay in between. Per the germline V gene, CDR1 is MGHRA and CDR2 is YSYEKL. This CDR3 region has 16 residues. The CDR3: CASSPGPLSGTDTQYF. The CDR3 DNA is TGCGCCAGCAGCCCGGGACCTCTTTCAGGCACAGATACGCAGTATTTT.

The chain is built from TRBV28 and TRBJ1-2, with D perhaps matching TRBD1 (5 bases). Deletions cut 5 bases from V and 4 bases from J, with 23 bases between. The CDR3 runs to 17 residues. Germline assignment: CDR1 MDHEN and CDR2 SYDVKM. The CDR3 region is CASSLSLAEGRGYGYTF. The CDR3 DNA is TGTGCCAGCAGTCTGTCCCTTGCGGAGGGACGGGGCTATGGCTACACCTTC.

The chain carries TRBV7-2 and TRBJ2-7; no clear D. The CDR3 runs to 11 residues. In germline, CDR1 is SGHTA, CDR2 FQGNSA. V dropped 4 bases and J dropped 6 bases, with 7 bases sitting between them. CDR3 DNA: TGTGCCAGCAGCTCGTTTTCCGAGCAGTACTTC. It codes for CASSSFSEQYF.

J is TRBJ2-1 and V is TRBV7-3, with 11 positions matching TRBD2. J was trimmed by 7 bases and V by 5 bases; bases with no gene match: 7. This CDR3 spans 15 amino acids. Germline V gene sequence: CDR1 SGHTA, CDR2 FQGTGA. The CDR3 DNA reads as TGTGCCAGCAGCCCGAAAGCTAGCGGGAGGAATGAGCAGTTCTTC. Its translation is CASSPKASGRNEQFF.

This clonotype was counted a few times. The V and J genes are TRBV7-2 and TRBJ2-7; TRBD2 might be the D (5 bases). Germline-derived CDR1 and CDR2 are SGHTA and FQGNSA. The CDR3 totals 16 residues. V was pared by 7 bases and J by 1 base, with 20 bases between. The CDR3: CASTIQATSLSYEQYF. The DNA of the CDR3 is TGTGCCAGCACCATTCAAGCAACTAGTCTGTCCTACGAGCAGTACTTC. Using reference TRBV7-2 and TRBJ2-7 for the parts outside the CDR3, the full variable domain is GAGVSQSPSNKVTEKGKDVELRCDPISGHTALYWYRQSLGQGLEFLIYFQGNSAPDKSGLPSDRFSAERTGGSVSTLTIQRTQQEDSAVYLCASTIQATSLSYEQYFGPGTRLTVT.

J is TRBJ1-2 and V is TRBV6-1, with 8 bases lining up with TRBD1. The CDR3 is 16 residues long. The germline V gene encodes CDR1 MNHNS and CDR2 SASEGT. Germline trimming cut 10 bases from V and 2 bases from J; bases unmatched to any gene: 15. The CDR3 DNA reads as TGTGCCACATTGGGCGGGAGCAGGGGGCGGAACTATGGCTACACCTTC. Encoded protein: CATLGGSRGRNYGYTF.

This sequence joins TRBV27 and TRBJ1-2, with D perhaps matching TRBD1 (6 bases). The CDR3 covers 17 residues. CDR1 and CDR2 from the germline V gene are MNHEY and SMNVEV (reference sequence). V was pared by 0 bases and J by 1 base, with 15 bases between. The CDR3 bases are TGTGCCAGCAGTTTATCCCAGACAGGAACGATTAACTATGGCTACACCTTC. Protein product: CASSLSQTGTINYGYTF.

The rearrangement uses TRBV10-3 and TRBJ2-7; D may match TRBD1 or TRBD2 (5 bases each). Trimming stripped 8 bases from V and 2 bases from J, with 10 bases between. Germline lookup yields CDR1 ENHRY and CDR2 SYGVKD. This CDR3 contains 12 residues. This chain's CDR3 is CAIGTETYEQYF. The CDR3 DNA sequence: TGTGCCATCGGGACGGAGACCTACGAGCAGTACTTC.

This chain uses TRBV7-9 with TRBJ2-1; 7 bases are shared with TRBD2. In germline, CDR1 is SEHNR, CDR2 FQNEAQ (reference sequence). V dropped 3 bases and J dropped 1; count of bases not matched to a gene: 3. The CDR3 is made up of 15 amino acids. CDR3 residues: CASSFAGRSYNEQFF. The CDR3 nucleotides read TGTGCCAGCAGCTTCGCCGGGAGGTCCTACAATGAGCAGTTCTTC.

This clonotype was counted a few times. The chain combines TRBV20-1 with TRBJ2-4, with D hard to call. Trimming stripped 6 bases from V and 8 bases from J, with 11 bases between. The germline V gene encodes CDR1 DFQATT and CDR2 SNEGSKA (reference sequence). This CDR3 comprises 11 residues. CDR3 loop: CSAKGRDIQYF. CDR3 coding DNA: TGCAGTGCCAAAGGAAGGGACATTCAGTACTTC.

The chain employs TRBV20-1 and TRBJ2-5; 13 bases agree with TRBD2. This CDR3 contains 14 residues. The germline V gene encodes CDR1 DFQATT and CDR2 SNEGSKA (reference sequence). Trimming removed 6 bases from V and 6 bases from J; junction bases left unmatched: 7. The CDR3: CSARGLAGIQTQYF. In nucleotides, the CDR3 is TGCAGTGCCAGGGGACTAGCGGGAATTCAGACCCAGTACTTC.

The CDR3 reads CSAANGPGDTQYF. Here the CDR3 DNA reads TGCAGTGCCGCAAACGGGCCAGGGGATACGCAGTATTTT. The V gene is TRBV20-1, the J gene TRBJ2-3; weak D call: TRBD1 (5 bases). CDR3 length equals 13 residues. Trimming took 6 bases from V and 6 from J, leaving 16 bases between them. Germline V lookup: CDR1 DFQATT, CDR2 SNEGSKA (reference sequence).

The chain links TRBV7-2 to TRBJ2-5, with 8 bases lining up with TRBD2. The CDR3 spans 14 residues. With V trimmed by 3 bases and J by 4 bases, 4 bases remained unmatched. Per germline, CDR1 SGHTA and CDR2 FQGNSA. The CDR3 DNA follows: TGTGCCAGCAGCTTCTTTGCGGGAGGAGAGACCCAGTACTTC. Its protein product is CASSFFAGGETQYF.

The V gene is TRBV6-1, the J gene TRBJ1-5; TRBD1 matches at 9 bases. Germline-derived CDR1 and CDR2 are MNHNS and SASEGT. The CDR3 is made up of 16 amino acids. The V and J ends lost 6 bases and 0 bases, in that order; junction bases with no gene match: 6. The CDR3 sequence is CASRKWDRASNQPQHF. In DNA form, the CDR3 reads TGTGCCAGCAGGAAATGGGACAGGGCTAGCAATCAGCCCCAGCATTTT.

This clonotype has just a few counts. The rearrangement joins TRBV20-1 to TRBJ2-3; D is unresolved. V lost 3 bases, J lost 2 bases, and 6 bases lay in between. CDR3 length: 12 amino acids. Looked up from germline, CDR1 is DFQATT and CDR2 is SNEGSKA (reference sequence). In DNA form, the CDR3 reads TGCAGTGCTAGTGAGAACACAGATACGCAGTATTTT. Residues: CSASENTDTQYF.

The chain joins TRBV27 to TRBJ2-7; no clear D. The CDR3 loop spans 14 amino acids. Germline V gene sequence: CDR1 MNHEY, CDR2 SMNVEV (reference sequence). Trimming removed 6 bases at V and 1 base at J, with 13 bases between. The CDR3 is CASRLWVGSYEQYF. DNA for the CDR3: TGTGCCAGCAGGTTGTGGGTCGGGTCCTACGAGCAGTACTTC.

The chain has TRBV7-2 and TRBJ2-7; 7 nucleotides align to TRBD1. The V and J ends lost 3 bases and 0 bases, in that order; junction bases with no gene match: 5. The CDR3 covers 15 residues. Per the germline V gene, CDR1 is SGHTA and CDR2 is FQGNSA. The CDR3 is CASSFNRDSSYEQYF. The DNA of the CDR3 is TGTGCCAGCAGCTTTAACCGGGACAGCTCCTACGAGCAGTACTTC.

This clonotype was seen only once. The chain has TRBV7-8 and TRBJ1-2; D is uncertain. The CDR3 totals 12 residues. Trimming pared 5 bases from V and 3 bases from J, leaving 7 bases between. Germline V gene lookup returns CDR1 SGHVS and CDR2 FQNEAQ. CDR3 bases: TGTGCCAGCAGCCGGGGAGACTATGGCTACACCTTC. Encoded protein: CASSRGDYGYTF.

This chain joins TRBV2 and TRBJ2-5, with D unresolved. Germline CDR1 and CDR2: SNHLY and FYNNEI. The ends were cut back, 3 bases at V and 4 bases at J, with 3 bases in the middle. The length of the CDR3 is 11 residues. CDR3 amino acids: CASSEIETQYF. In nucleotides, the CDR3 is TGTGCCAGCAGTGAGATAGAGACCCAGTACTTC.